This T cell receptor beta chain comes out of a study of cytomegalovirus exposure and HLA in healthy donors. This PCR relied on a set of 60 Vbeta primers and 13 Jbeta primers. The protocol was immunoSEQ multiplex PCR, while the TCRdb copy is restricted to in-frame clones and leaves out a portion. The sample lists around 150,000 clones, 55% to 80% occurring once. The source material was PBMCs. The receptor comes from a woman aged 55 to 70 in good health and CMV-seropositive.

The CDR3 nucleotides read TGTGCCAGCAGCTTGGCCGGGGGCGGGGAGCTGTTTTTT. This translates into CASSLAGGGELFF. The J gene is TRBJ2-2, the V gene TRBV5-6, with D possibly TRBD2 on 6 matching bases. The CDR3 has 13 residues. Germline-derived CDR1 and CDR2 are SGHDT and YYEEEE. The V end lost 0 bases, the J end lost 7 bases, and 7 bases lay between the germline ends.